This TCR beta chain was recorded in a study of blood T cell repertoires in COVID-19. The germline V gene has CDR1 WSHSY and CDR2 SAAADI. V was clipped by 1 base and J by 6 bases, with 12 bases between them. The CDR3 runs to 14 residues. Only in-frame clones appear in the TCRdb table, and some are missing; sequencing was by immunoSEQ multiplex PCR. The profile shows some 100,000 clones, around 82% of them singletons. The specimen sequenced was peripheral blood. The chain couples TRBV10-2 to TRBJ1-2; the D gene is possibly TRBD1 (6 bases). The receptor comes from a man aged 45-65 years with active or convalescent COVID-19. The CDR3 loop reads CASSELGPGDGYTF. DNA of the CDR3: TGCGCCAGCAGTGAGTTGGGCCCAGGGGATGGCTACACCTTC.